These 10 T cell receptor beta chains were all obtained from the same sample, sequenced in a study of T cell responses to AZD1222 COVID-19 vaccine. Only in-frame clones appear in the TCRdb table, and some are missing; sequencing was by immunoSEQ multiplex PCR. The table includes about 70,000 clones, 85% detected once. Material: peripheral blood, obtained on day 0 of AZD1222 vaccination. These receptors all stem from an adult in good health.

The rearrangement joins TRBV5-4 to TRBJ2-3; D gene uncertain. Germline loops: CDR1 SGHNT, CDR2 YYREEE (reference sequence). This CDR3 comprises 13 residues. Between the trimmed V and J ends, which lost 1 base and 2 bases, there was a span of 5 bases. The CDR3 region is CASSLRDTDTQYF. CDR3 coding DNA: TGTGCCAGCAGCTTGAGAGACACAGATACGCAGTATTTT.

This sequence joins TRBV27 and TRBJ1-2, with D hard to call. CDR3 length equals 15 residues. In germline, CDR1 is MNHEY, CDR2 SMNVEV (reference sequence). The germline V and J ends were trimmed by 5 bases and 6 bases, with 19 bases remaining between them. This CDR3 is CASSPFSQRTDGYTF. The CDR3 DNA follows: TGTGCCAGCAGTCCATTCTCTCAGCGAACTGATGGCTACACCTTC.

V is TRBV9 and J is TRBJ2-2; 11 nucleotides align to TRBD2. Trimming took 0 bases from V and 6 from J; bases not matched to a gene: 1. Germline V lookup: CDR1 SGDLS, CDR2 YYNGEE. The length of the CDR3 is 15 residues. The CDR3 is CASSVASGGPGELFF. The CDR3 DNA follows: TGTGCCAGCAGCGTAGCTAGCGGGGGGCCCGGGGAGCTGTTTTTT.

The chain recombines TRBV24-1 with TRBJ2-7, with TRBD2 matching over 11 bases. CDR3 size: 18 residues. CDR1 and CDR2 (germline): KGHDR, SFDVKD. Trimming removed 2 bases from V and 2 bases from J; junction bases left unmatched: 10. DNA of the CDR3: TGTGCCACCAGTGATTCCCAAAGGACTAGCGGGCCGACCTACGAGCAGTACTTC. It specifies CATSDSQRTSGPTYEQYF.

V is TRBV15 and J is TRBJ2-1, with 11 bases lining up with TRBD2. With 4 bases clipped from V and 8 bases from J, the junction kept 4 bases outside the gene matches. Germline assignment: CDR1 LNHNV and CDR2 YYDKDF (reference sequence). The CDR3 has 14 amino acids. This CDR3 is CATSNRLAGYEQFF. CDR3 coding DNA: TGTGCCACCAGCAACCGACTAGCGGGATATGAGCAGTTCTTC.

The chain carries TRBV6-4 and TRBJ2-2, with D possibly TRBD1 on 5 matching bases. Per germline, CDR1 MRHNA and CDR2 SNTAGT. CDR3 size: 14 residues. Trimming took 6 bases from V and 2 from J, leaving 10 bases between them. CDR3 sequence reads: CASRTQGNTGELFF. CDR3 sequence (DNA): TGTGCCAGCAGAACTCAGGGTAACACCGGGGAGCTGTTTTTT.

A word on this clone: The sample has other DNA sequences that encode this CDR3 too. The V and J genes are TRBV6-5 and TRBJ1-4; D remains unclear. The germline CDR1 and CDR2 sequences are MNHEY and SVGAGI. V lost 0 bases and J 0 bases, leaving 8 bases between the germline ends. This CDR3 has 16 amino acids. The CDR3 bases are TGTGCCAGCAGTTACTCGTCAAACCCAACTAATGAAAAACTGTTTTTT. It is translated as CASSYSSNPTNEKLFF.

The rearrangement joins TRBV19 to TRBJ1-6; 8 bases align to TRBD1. The junction had 10 bases not matched to a gene; V was cut back by 10 bases and J by 8 bases. CDR3 length: 14 residues. From germline, CDR1 is LNHDA and CDR2 SQIVND (reference sequence). The DNA of the CDR3 is TGTGCCACCAGCTTGGGACAGGTGGATTCACCCCTCCACTTT. This encodes CATSLGQVDSPLHF.

The table lists this clone with many counts. The chain is built from TRBV29-1 and TRBJ2-7; D remains unclear. This CDR3 comprises 11 residues. V was trimmed by 6 bases and J by 5 bases, leaving 11 bases between them. Per the germline V gene, CDR1 is SQVTM and CDR2 is ANQGSEA. CDR3 residues: CSVNQVDEQYF. CDR3 DNA sequence: TGCAGCGTCAACCAAGTTGACGAGCAGTACTTC.

This rearrangement joins TRBV13 to TRBJ2-1; perhaps TRBD1 as D (6 bases). The germline CDR1 and CDR2 sequences are PRHDT and FYEKMQ (reference sequence). V lost 3 bases, J lost 15 bases, and 15 bases lay in between. This CDR3 is 12 amino acids long. CDR3 DNA: TGTGCCAGCAGCTTGAACACAGGGACGGTGTTCTTC. This gives the protein CASSLNTGTVFF.